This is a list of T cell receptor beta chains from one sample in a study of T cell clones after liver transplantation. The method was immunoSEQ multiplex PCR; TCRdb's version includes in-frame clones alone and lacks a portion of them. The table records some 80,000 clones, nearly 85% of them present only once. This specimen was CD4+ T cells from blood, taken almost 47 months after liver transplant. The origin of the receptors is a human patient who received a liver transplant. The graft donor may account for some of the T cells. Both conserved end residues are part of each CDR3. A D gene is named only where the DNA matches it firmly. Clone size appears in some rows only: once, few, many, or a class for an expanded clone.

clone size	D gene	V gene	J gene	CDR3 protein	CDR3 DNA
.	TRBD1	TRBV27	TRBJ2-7	CASSFTTGTGQREQYF	TGTGCCAGCAGTTTCACCACCGGGACAGGGCAGCGCGAGCAGTACTTC
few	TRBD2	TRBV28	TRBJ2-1	CASSLRTSGRGEQFF	TGTGCCAGCAGCCTCCGGACTAGCGGGAGGGGTGAGCAGTTCTTC
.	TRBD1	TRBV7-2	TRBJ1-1	CASSSEPGGPMKEEAFF	TGTGCCAGCAGCTCGGAACCAGGGGGCCCTATGAAAGAAGAAGCTTTCTTT
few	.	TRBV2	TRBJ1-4	CASSFGTVRSNEKLFF	TGTGCCAGCAGTTTCGGGACTGTAAGATCTAATGAAAAACTGTTTTTT
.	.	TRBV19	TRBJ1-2	CASSIKVRGTF	TGTGCCAGTAGTATAAAGGTCCGGGGCACCTTC
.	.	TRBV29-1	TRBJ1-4	CSVRDRTNEKLFF	TGCAGCGTGAGGGACCGAACTAATGAAAAACTGTTTTTT
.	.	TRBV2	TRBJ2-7	CASSNRPTYEQYF	TGTGCCAGCAGTAACAGGCCGACCTACGAGCAGTACTTC
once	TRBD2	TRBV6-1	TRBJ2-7	CASMGLVSSHEQYF	TGTGCCAGCATGGGACTAGTTAGCTCCCACGAGCAGTACTTC
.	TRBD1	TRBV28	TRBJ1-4	CASSRTGTAEKLFF	TGTGCCAGCAGTCGAACCGGGACAGCCGAAAAACTGTTTTTT
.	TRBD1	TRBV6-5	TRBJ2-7	CASSYSSTGGMQQYF	TGTGCCAGCAGTTACTCTTCCACAGGGGGCATGCAGCAGTACTTC
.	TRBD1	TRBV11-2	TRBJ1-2	CASSLGQGGDGYGYTF	TGTGCCAGCAGCTTAGGACAGGGTGGAGATGGCTATGGCTACACCTTC
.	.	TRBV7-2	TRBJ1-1	CASSLEGRDTEAFF	TGTGCCAGCAGCTTAGAAGGCAGGGATACTGAAGCTTTCTTT
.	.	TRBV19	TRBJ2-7	CASSPQPASPWEQYF	TGTGCCAGTAGTCCTCAACCCGCGTCCCCTTGGGAGCAGTACTTC
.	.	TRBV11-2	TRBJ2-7	CASSLGLARDANSYEQYF	TGTGCCAGCAGCTTAGGACTTGCCCGGGACGCCAACTCCTACGAGCAGTACTTC
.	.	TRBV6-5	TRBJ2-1	CASSYSQEGNEQFF	TGTGCCAGCAGTTACTCTCAGGAGGGCAATGAGCAGTTCTTC
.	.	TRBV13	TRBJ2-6	CASSFWTGANVLTF	TGTGCCAGCAGCTTTTGGACTGGGGCCAACGTCCTGACTTTC